This T cell receptor (beta chain) originates from a study of blood T cells in healthy people across ages. The second PCR ran about 6 to 12 cycles with a sample-barcoded 5' primer and J-beta primers. TCRdb redid the calling of the 5' RACE reads with MiXCR, one entry per CDR3 protein. The table records hundreds of thousands of distinct CDR3 sequences, about 43% of them present only once. Of note for this clonotype: The germline gene is not matched at one end of the junction; a read error may be the cause.

The sample taken for sequencing was blood. The sequence was obtained from a man older than 75 in good health.

DNA for the CDR3: TGTGTCAGCAGCTTGGATTACAATGAGCAGTTCTTC. Amino acid sequence: CVSSLDYNEQFF. The J gene is TRBJ2-1, the V gene TRBV5-6, with D unresolved. CDR3 size: 12 residues. From germline, CDR1 is SGHDT and CDR2 YYEEEE. The entire variable domain, with the rest obtained from reference TRBV5-6 and TRBJ2-1, is as follows: DAGVTQSPTHLIKTRGQQVTLRCSPKSGHDTVSWYQQALGQGPQFIFQYYEEEERQRGNFPDRFSGHQFPNYSSELNVNALLLGDSALYLCVSSLDYNEQFFGPGTRLTVL.